Each of the 21 T cell receptor beta chains below was sequenced from the same sample in a study of B cell selection in AIRE deficiency. The sorted conventional CD4 T cells were gated as CD4+CD127+. The assay was immunoSEQ multiplex PCR, and TCRdb's table has in-frame clones only and misses some. The sample carries tens of thousands of clones, around 97% recorded once. Sequenced material: conventional CD4+ T cells sorted from PBMCs. These receptors all come from a human donor with AIRE deficiency.

The chain uses TRBV5-5 and TRBJ2-5, with 7 bases aligning to TRBD1. V lost 0 bases to trimming and J lost 2 bases; unmatched junction nucleotides: 16. This CDR3 is built from 19 residues. The germline gives CDR1 SGHKS, CDR2 YYEKEE (reference sequence). This chain's CDR3 is CASSLVSRRTGVPQETQYF. CDR3 nucleotides: TGTGCCAGCAGCTTGGTTTCCCGCCGGACAGGAGTCCCTCAAGAGACCCAGTACTTC.

The rearrangement joins TRBV11-2 to TRBJ2-5, with 13 bases matching TRBD2. Germline assignment: CDR1 SGHAT and CDR2 FQNNGV. CDR3 size: 16 residues. J gave up 7 bases and V 5 bases, and 10 bases lay outside the gene matches. CDR3: CASSPGTSGNAGTQYF. In DNA, the CDR3 is TGTGCCAGCAGCCCGGGGACTAGCGGGAACGCTGGGACCCAGTACTTC.

This clone occurred once. The junction departs from the called germline gene at one end, perhaps through a read error. This chain uses TRBV5-3 with TRBJ2-3; TRBD2 agrees at 7 bases. TRBV5-3 is filed as an ORF, its function uncertain. This CDR3 region has 15 residues. This CDR3 is CASSWSAGEADTQYF. In DNA, the CDR3 is TGTGCCAGCAGCTGGAGCGCGGGAGAAGCAGATACGCAGTATTTT.

The chain carries TRBV30 and TRBJ1-5; 8 bases fit TRBD1. This CDR3 is built from 15 residues. V gave up 7 bases and J gave up 1 base; unmatched junction bases: 9. Germline assignment: CDR1 GTSNPN and CDR2 SVGIG (reference sequence). CDR3 loop: CAFSSTGVSNQPQHF. Here the CDR3 DNA reads TGTGCCTTCTCTTCGACAGGGGTGAGCAATCAGCCCCAGCATTTT.

Comment on this clone: Germline is not matched at one junction end, which may reflect a read error. The V gene is TRBV5-3, the J gene TRBJ2-1; perhaps TRBD2 as D (6 bases). TRBV5-3 is assigned to the ORF class and has an uncertain function. The CDR3 is made up of 15 amino acids. CDR3 loop: CASSLDPTGDNEQFF. The DNA for the CDR3 is TGTGCCAGCAGCTTGGACCCCACGGGGGACAATGAGCAGTTCTTC.

The rearrangement joins TRBV28 to TRBJ2-2, with a tentative D call TRBD1 (6 bases). Trimming pared 1 base from V and 5 bases from J, leaving 23 bases between. The CDR3 spans 19 residues. Germline V gene data show CDR1 as MDHEN and CDR2 as SYDVKM. CDR3 bases: TGTGCCAGCAGTTTATTAGCGATCAGGGGACCCTCGGGAACCGGGGAGCTGTTTTTT. It translates to CASSLLAIRGPSGTGELFF.

This chain uses TRBV10-2 with TRBJ1-4; no firm D call. V lost 3 bases, J lost 2 bases, and 10 bases lay in between. The CDR3 spans 15 residues. The germline V gene encodes CDR1 WSHSY and CDR2 SAAADI. The CDR3 sequence: CASSDHGSTNEKLFF. The CDR3 coding sequence is TGCGCCAGCAGTGATCATGGGTCGACTAATGAAAAACTGTTTTTT.

This chain connects TRBV28 to TRBJ2-1; D possibly corresponds to TRBD2 (5 bases). Trimming stripped 10 bases from V and 1 base from J, with 14 bases between. Germline lookup yields CDR1 MDHEN and CDR2 SYDVKM. The CDR3 has 14 amino acids. The CDR3 DNA is TGTGCCACCGTAGCGAGTAGTTCCTACAATGAGCAGTTCTTC. Residues: CATVASSSYNEQFF.

DNA for the CDR3: TGTGCCAGTAGTAAACTAGCAGGGGAGCAGTACTTC. This sequence encodes CASSKLAGEQYF. The J gene is TRBJ2-7, the V gene TRBV19, with a weak D call TRBD2 (6 bases). V was trimmed by 4 bases and J by 7 bases, leaving 11 bases between them. The CDR3 consists of 12 residues. Germline values: CDR1 LNHDA, CDR2 SQIVND (reference sequence).

The J gene is TRBJ2-7, the V gene TRBV30; 7 nucleotides line up with TRBD1. Germline V lookup: CDR1 GTSNPN, CDR2 SVGIG (reference sequence). The CDR3 extends over 14 amino acids. V gave up 1 base and J gave up 1 base; unmatched junction bases: 4. DNA for the CDR3: TGTGCCTGGAGTGGGACAGGTAAATCCTACGAGCAGTACTTC. This codes for CAWSGTGKSYEQYF.

The V call is TRBV27, the J call TRBJ2-5; 9 positions agree with TRBD1. CDR1 MNHEY and CDR2 SMNVEV come from the germline V gene (reference sequence). The CDR3 has 14 amino acids. The junction had 7 bases not matched to a gene; V was cut back by 6 bases and J by 5 bases. Written as DNA, the CDR3 is TGTGCCAGCAGGGGGACAGGGCGAGGTGAGACCCAGTACTTC. Translating it yields CASRGTGRGETQYF.

The chain links TRBV4-1 to TRBJ2-2, with no clear D. The CDR3 is 15 amino acids. Trimming took off 0 bases at V and 3 bases at J, with 8 bases between the two ends. Per the germline V gene, CDR1 is MGHRA and CDR2 is YSYEKL. The CDR3 is CASSQDGAYTGELFF. The CDR3 coding sequence is TGCGCCAGCAGCCAAGATGGTGCCTACACCGGGGAGCTGTTTTTT.

This clone was seen only once. The V gene is TRBV6-5, the J gene TRBJ1-3; D uncertain. Germline V lookup: CDR1 MNHEY, CDR2 SVGAGI. The CDR3 loop spans 15 amino acids. V was trimmed by 2 bases and J by 0 bases, leaving 8 bases between them. CDR3 in DNA: TGTGCCAGCAGTTACGTGGGTTCCTCTGGAAACACCATATATTTT. It is translated as CASSYVGSSGNTIYF.

This rearrangement joins TRBV9 to TRBJ2-1; 7 positions agree with TRBD1. Losses at the gene ends were 0 bases for V and 5 bases for J; bases not matched to a gene: 14. This CDR3 spans 18 amino acids. Germline lookup yields CDR1 SGDLS and CDR2 YYNGEE. In DNA form, the CDR3 reads TGTGCCAGCAGCGTAGCTTCTCTCGGGGACAGTTTCCACAATGAGCAGTTCTTC. It specifies CASSVASLGDSFHNEQFF.

The chain is built from TRBV19 and TRBJ2-1; 10 bases map to TRBD2. Germline-derived CDR1 and CDR2 are LNHDA and SQIVND (reference sequence). This CDR3 has 13 residues. The V and J ends lost 2 bases and 10 bases, in that order; junction bases with no gene match: 2. CDR3 DNA: TGTGCCAGTAGTATATTGACTAGCGGGGAGCAGTTCTTC. Its translation is CASSILTSGEQFF. Full variable domain (rest looked up from reference TRBV19 and TRBJ2-1): DGGITQSPKYLFRKEGQNVTLSCEQNLNHDAMYWYRQDPGQGLRLIYYSQIVNDFQKGDIAEGYSVSREKKESFPLTVTSAQKNPTAFYLCASSILTSGEQFFGPGTRLTVL.

The genes are TRBV5-1 and TRBJ1-1; weak D call: TRBD1 (5 bases). Between the trimmed V and J ends, which lost 1 base and 3 bases, there was a span of 7 bases. The CDR3 loop spans 13 amino acids. The germline CDR1 and CDR2 sequences are SGHRS and YFSETQ. CDR3 in DNA: TGCGCCAGCAGCTTGCAGGGTTACACTGAAGCTTTCTTT. It specifies CASSLQGYTEAFF.

V is TRBV5-6 and J is TRBJ2-5; unclear D gene. CDR3 length: 11 residues. Germline values: CDR1 SGHDT, CDR2 YYEEEE. Trimming stripped 0 bases from V and 6 bases from J, with 3 bases between. The CDR3 DNA sequence: TGTGCCAGCAGCTTGGGGCAGACCCAGTACTTC. This translates into CASSLGQTQYF.

The chain joins TRBV19 to TRBJ1-2, with TRBD1 identical over 9 bases. J gave up 1 base and V 6 bases, and 15 bases lay outside the gene matches. CDR1 LNHDA and CDR2 SQIVND come from the germline V gene (reference sequence). The CDR3 covers 18 residues. The CDR3 sequence: CASSQSGTGSLFNYGYTF. CDR3 DNA: TGTGCCAGTAGCCAGAGTGGGACAGGGTCGTTGTTTAACTATGGCTACACCTTC.

The genes are TRBV2 and TRBJ1-5; possibly TRBD1 for D (6 bases). Per the germline V gene, CDR1 is SNHLY and CDR2 is FYNNEI. There are 14 residues in the CDR3. V shed 5 bases and J shed 4 bases, with 12 bases lying between them. CDR3 residues: CASSQDRGNQPQHF. Written as DNA, the CDR3 is TGTGCCAGCAGTCAGGACAGAGGGAATCAGCCCCAGCATTTT. The entire variable domain, with the rest obtained from reference TRBV2 and TRBJ1-5, is as follows: EPEVTQTPSHQVTQMGQEVILRCVPISNHLYFYWYRQILGQKVEFLVSFYNNEISEKSEIFDDQFSVERPDGSNFTLKIRSTKLEDSAMYFCASSQDRGNQPQHFGDGTRLSIL.

The rearrangement links TRBV27 to TRBJ2-2; D is possibly TRBD2 (6 bases). The germline V and J ends were trimmed by 6 bases and 6 bases, with 20 bases remaining between them. This CDR3 is 16 amino acids long. The germline V gene encodes CDR1 MNHEY and CDR2 SMNVEV (reference sequence). For the CDR3, the DNA is TGTGCCAGCAGCCCGATCCGACTAGGGTCAGCCGGGGAGCTGTTTTTT. It translates to CASSPIRLGSAGELFF.

The genes are TRBV5-4 and TRBJ1-3; TRBD1 might be the D (6 bases). Per the germline V gene, CDR1 is SGHNT and CDR2 is YYREEE (reference sequence). With 2 bases removed from V and 2 bases from J, the gap between germline ends came to 11 bases. The CDR3 runs to 15 residues. The CDR3 nucleotides are TGTGCCAGCAGCTTAGGGGGGCCTCCTGGAAACACCATATATTTT. This sequence encodes CASSLGGPPGNTIYF.